These 15 T cell receptor beta chains share one sample of origin, sequenced in a study of T cell responses to AZD1222 COVID-19 vaccine. Sequenced by immunoSEQ multiplex PCR; TCRdb stores in-frame clones only, minus some. The sample records about 70,000 clones, 85% to 90% being singletons. This specimen consisted of peripheral blood, obtained 28 days after the second dose of the MenACWY control vaccine. The receptor set was obtained from an adult who received the MenACWY meningococcal vaccine as a control.

This sequence joins TRBV7-9 and TRBJ2-5; tentative D call: TRBD1 (8 bases). V shed 7 bases and J shed 6 bases, with 15 bases lying between them. The CDR3 contains 13 residues. Per the germline V gene, CDR1 is SEHNR and CDR2 is FQNEAQ (reference sequence). CDR3 sequence reads: CASMTGEGKTQYF. CDR3 coding DNA: TGTGCCAGCATGACAGGGGAGGGGAAGACCCAGTACTTC.

V gene TRBV9 combines with J gene TRBJ1-4; the match to TRBD1 covers 9 bases. CDR1 and CDR2 from the germline V gene are SGDLS and YYNGEE. The CDR3 spans 15 residues. Trimming cost V 4 bases and J 8 bases; bases outside gene matches: 9. The CDR3 nucleotides are TGTGCCAGCAGCTCGATTACAGGGGGCCAAGAAAAACTGTTTTTT. Its translation is CASSSITGGQEKLFF.

The chain has TRBV6-5 and TRBJ1-1; the D gene is possibly TRBD1 (5 bases). The CDR3 is 12 amino acids. CDR1 and CDR2 from the germline V gene are MNHEY and SVGAGI. Trimming took off 7 bases at V and 1 base at J, with 7 bases between the two ends. CDR3 amino acids: CASKGQNTEAFF. The CDR3 coding sequence is TGTGCCAGCAAAGGACAGAACACTGAAGCTTTCTTT.

This chain connects TRBV7-9 to TRBJ2-3; a weak D match, TRBD2 (5 bases). V shed 8 bases and J shed 1 base, with 10 bases lying between them. Germline-derived CDR1 and CDR2 are SEHNR and FQNEAQ (reference sequence). The CDR3 sequence is 13 residues long. The CDR3 here is CASPREGTDTQYF. The DNA for the CDR3 is TGTGCCAGCCCCCGGGAAGGCACAGATACGCAGTATTTT.

This clone is a singleton in its sample. Here the CDR3 reads CASSYQGLGYGYTF. The CDR3 DNA is TGTGCCAGCAGCTACCAGGGATTAGGCTATGGCTACACCTTC. V usage is TRBV6-6 and J usage is TRBJ1-2; possible D gene TRBD1, 5 bases. The length of the CDR3 is 14 residues. Trimming left V 6 bases short and J 4 bases short, with 15 bases between. Germline assignment: CDR1 MNHNY and CDR2 SVGAGI (reference sequence).

The chain is built from TRBV5-1 and TRBJ1-6; TRBD1 matches at 7 bases. Unmatched junction bases numbered 3, after V lost 0 bases and J lost 0 bases. The CDR3 has 17 amino acids. Germline assignment: CDR1 SGHRS and CDR2 YFSETQ. CDR3 sequence (DNA): TGCGCCAGCAGCTTGGGGGACAGCAGCTCCTATAATTCACCCCTCCACTTT. Translation: CASSLGDSSSYNSPLHF.

The chain joins TRBV19 to TRBJ2-2, with D tentatively TRBD1 or TRBD2 (5 bases each). The CDR3 sequence is 14 residues long. Germline V gives CDR1 LNHDA, CDR2 SQIVND (reference sequence). Trimming stripped 10 bases from V and 2 bases from J, with 14 bases between. This CDR3 is CATTRDGNTGELFF. CDR3 sequence (DNA): TGTGCCACCACCCGGGACGGTAACACCGGGGAGCTGTTTTTT.

The chain couples TRBV15 to TRBJ2-2; 7 bases are a match to TRBD2. J gave up 5 bases and V 5 bases, and 8 bases lay outside the gene matches. In germline, CDR1 is LNHNV, CDR2 YYDKDF (reference sequence). This CDR3 spans 15 amino acids. This CDR3 is CATSAQRDQTGELFF. CDR3 bases: TGTGCCACCAGCGCACAGCGGGACCAGACCGGGGAGCTGTTTTTT.

This chain uses TRBV9 with TRBJ1-6, with a tentative D call TRBD1 (5 bases). This CDR3 contains 16 residues. Germline V gene sequence: CDR1 SGDLS, CDR2 YYNGEE. Trimming shortened V by 5 bases and J by 0 bases, and 12 bases separated the two germline ends. CDR3 residues: CASSLGGTSYNSPLHF. CDR3 sequence (DNA): TGTGCCAGCAGTTTGGGGGGGACCTCCTATAATTCACCCCTCCACTTT.

The V gene is TRBV6-1, the J gene TRBJ2-7; 8 bases match TRBD2. In germline, CDR1 is MNHNS, CDR2 SASEGT. The CDR3 is 14 amino acids. Trimming cost V 3 bases and J 5 bases; bases outside gene matches: 6. In DNA form, the CDR3 reads TGTGCCAGCAGTGAGGCTAGCGGGTTGGACGAGCAGTACTTC. As protein: CASSEASGLDEQYF.

The rearrangement links TRBV7-2 to TRBJ1-1, with 7 bases fitting TRBD1. V trimming: 4 bases; J trimming: 2 bases; junction bases outside the gene matches: 7. Germline CDR1 is SGHTA and CDR2 is FQGNSA. This CDR3 contains 15 residues. CDR3 in amino acids: CASSSLDRVNTEAFF. CDR3 coding DNA: TGTGCCAGCAGCTCCCTCGACAGGGTAAACACTGAAGCTTTCTTT.

The chain is built from TRBV19 and TRBJ1-5; D possibly corresponds to TRBD1 (6 bases). Germline CDR1 LNHDA, CDR2 SQIVND (reference sequence). V gave up 5 bases and J gave up 3 bases, with 17 bases separating them. The CDR3 has 16 residues. In nucleotides, the CDR3 is TGTGCCAGTAGTGTCCGACAGGTTGGGGCCAATCAGCCCCAGCATTTT. Translation: CASSVRQVGANQPQHF.

This clone was seen a few times. This chain joins TRBV9 and TRBJ2-2; 7 bases align to TRBD2. The trim removed 4 bases at V and 0 bases at J, leaving 6 bases unmatched. Germline V gene sequence: CDR1 SGDLS, CDR2 YYNGEE. CDR3 size: 16 residues. CDR3 DNA sequence: TGTGCCAGCAGCCAGACTGCGGGGGCGAACACCGGGGAGCTGTTTTTT. Amino acids: CASSQTAGANTGELFF.

This sequence joins TRBV21-1 and TRBJ2-3; the table's D gene call, TRBD1, was not cross checked with the DNA. TRBV21-1 constitutes a pseudogene. The CDR3 extends over 16 amino acids. DNA for the CDR3: TGTGCCAGCAGCAAAGTGGTGGCAGGGAAGCAAGATACGCAGTATTTT. This sequence encodes CASSKVVAGKQDTQYF.

The chain combines TRBV19 with TRBJ1-1; D is uncertain. Per the germline V gene, CDR1 is LNHDA and CDR2 is SQIVND (reference sequence). Trimming pared 6 bases from V and 5 bases from J, leaving 22 bases between. CDR3 length: 16 amino acids. CDR3 coding DNA: TGTGCCAGTAGCGGACCGCCAATGAATCGAGATACTGAAGCTTTCTTT. Protein: CASSGPPMNRDTEAFF.